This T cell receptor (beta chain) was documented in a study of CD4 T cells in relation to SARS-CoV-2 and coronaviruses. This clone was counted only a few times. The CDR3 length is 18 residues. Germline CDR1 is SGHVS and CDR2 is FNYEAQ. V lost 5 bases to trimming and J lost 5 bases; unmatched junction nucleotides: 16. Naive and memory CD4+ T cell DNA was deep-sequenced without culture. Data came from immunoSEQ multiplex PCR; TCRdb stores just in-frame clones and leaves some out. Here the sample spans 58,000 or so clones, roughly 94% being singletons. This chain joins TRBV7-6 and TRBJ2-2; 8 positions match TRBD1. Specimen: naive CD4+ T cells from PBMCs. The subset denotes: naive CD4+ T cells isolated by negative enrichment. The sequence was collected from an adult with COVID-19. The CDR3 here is CASSPRTGSRGTTGELFF. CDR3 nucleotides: TGTGCCAGCAGCCCGAGGACAGGGAGTAGAGGAACGACCGGGGAGCTGTTTTTT.